Listed below are T cell receptor beta chains from one sample, sequenced in a study of blood T cell repertoires in COVID-19. Clones were read by immunoSEQ multiplex PCR, and TCRdb kept only the in-frame ones, dropping some. The profile shows under 45,000 clones, about 81% of them singletons. The sequenced material came from peripheral blood. The receptor source for this set is a human donor in a cohort sampled during active COVID-19. The CDR3 runs from the conserved cysteine through the conserved F or W. Each record gives: CDR3 protein, J gene, V gene, CDR3 length, clone size. For some rows the clone size is stated as once, few or many, or as a class when expanded; others skip it.

CDR3 protein: CASSLMLSGDTDTQYF
J gene: TRBJ2-3
V gene: TRBV5-1
CDR3 length: 16
clone size: .

CDR3 protein: CASSVGDRATNEKLFF
J gene: TRBJ1-4
V gene: TRBV9
CDR3 length: 16
clone size: .

CDR3 protein: CASSLGKLTGGDGYTF
J gene: TRBJ1-2
V gene: TRBV7-8
CDR3 length: 16
clone size: once

CDR3 protein: CASSPERAATEAFF
J gene: TRBJ1-1
V gene: TRBV4-1
CDR3 length: 14
clone size: .

CDR3 protein: CASSEGSRPLHF
J gene: TRBJ1-6
V gene: TRBV5-6
CDR3 length: 12
clone size: .

CDR3 protein: CASRPDPYRVSPLHF
J gene: TRBJ1-6
V gene: TRBV12-2
CDR3 length: 15
clone size: .

CDR3 protein: CASSLMVRETQYF
J gene: TRBJ2-5
V gene: TRBV12-3/TRBV12-4
CDR3 length: 13
clone size: once

CDR3 protein: CASSGGAPTYEQYF
J gene: TRBJ2-7
V gene: TRBV9
CDR3 length: 14
clone size: .

CDR3 protein: CASSLLENYYEQYF
J gene: TRBJ2-7
V gene: TRBV7-2
CDR3 length: 14
clone size: .

CDR3 protein: CASHGGGKNTGELFF
J gene: TRBJ2-2
V gene: TRBV10-3
CDR3 length: 15
clone size: .

CDR3 protein: CASSELAQYQETQYF
J gene: TRBJ2-5
V gene: TRBV2
CDR3 length: 15
clone size: .

CDR3 protein: CASSRTLQGTGNQPQHF
J gene: TRBJ1-5
V gene: TRBV2
CDR3 length: 17
clone size: .

CDR3 protein: CASSPVRSGGGQPQHF
J gene: TRBJ1-5
V gene: TRBV18
CDR3 length: 16
clone size: once

CDR3 protein: CASSQGQGGEKLFF
J gene: TRBJ1-4
V gene: TRBV5-6
CDR3 length: 14
clone size: .

CDR3 protein: CASSGPGLNTEAFF
J gene: TRBJ1-1
V gene: TRBV18
CDR3 length: 14
clone size: .

CDR3 protein: CASSNRVGTEAFF
J gene: TRBJ1-1
V gene: TRBV6-5
CDR3 length: 13
clone size: .

CDR3 protein: CASSFGQGASSTEAFF
J gene: TRBJ1-1
V gene: TRBV27
CDR3 length: 16
clone size: .

CDR3 protein: CASSLGIGEYGYTF
J gene: TRBJ1-2
V gene: TRBV5-4
CDR3 length: 14
clone size: .

CDR3 protein: CASSQVTGTQYF
J gene: TRBJ2-3
V gene: TRBV4-1
CDR3 length: 12
clone size: .

CDR3 protein: CASSLGQQKAFF
J gene: TRBJ1-1
V gene: TRBV12-3/TRBV12-4
CDR3 length: 12
clone size: .

CDR3 protein: CASSRGHQGATEAFF
J gene: TRBJ1-1
V gene: TRBV5-1
CDR3 length: 15
clone size: .

CDR3 protein: CASSLGDRDTQETQYF
J gene: TRBJ2-5
V gene: TRBV7-9
CDR3 length: 16
clone size: .

CDR3 protein: CASSFRRGGYNEQFF
J gene: TRBJ2-1
V gene: TRBV5-6
CDR3 length: 15
clone size: .

CDR3 protein: CASSSGQLAEDTQYF
J gene: TRBJ2-3
V gene: TRBV5-1
CDR3 length: 15
clone size: .

CDR3 protein: CASSAGTLNTGELFF
J gene: TRBJ2-2
V gene: TRBV27
CDR3 length: 15
clone size: .